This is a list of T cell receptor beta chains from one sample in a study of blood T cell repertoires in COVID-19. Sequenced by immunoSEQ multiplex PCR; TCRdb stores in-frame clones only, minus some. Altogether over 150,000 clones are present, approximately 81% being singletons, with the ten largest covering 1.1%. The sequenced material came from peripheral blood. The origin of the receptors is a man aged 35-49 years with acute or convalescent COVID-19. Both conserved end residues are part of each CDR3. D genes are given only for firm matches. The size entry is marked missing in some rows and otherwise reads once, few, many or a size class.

CASSLAGQGNTIYF	TGCGCCAGCAGCTTGGCAGGGCAGGGAAACACCATATATTTT	NA	once	TRBV5-1	TRBJ1-3
CASSVSSGAQGTQYF	TGTGCCAGCAGTGTATCGAGCGGGGCCCAGGGGACCCAGTACTTC	TRBD2	NA	TRBV2	TRBJ2-5
CASSPWGGSLSYEQYF	TGTGCCAGCAGCCCGTGGGGAGGCTCCCTTTCCTACGAGCAGTACTTC	NA	NA	TRBV5-6	TRBJ2-7
CAWSLQGRETQYF	TGTGCCTGGAGTTTACAGGGGCGTGAGACCCAGTACTTC	TRBD1	NA	TRBV30	TRBJ2-5
CATSREVSGGAAGELFF	TGTGCCACCAGCAGAGAAGTAAGCGGGGGGGCCGCCGGGGAGCTGTTTTTT	TRBD2	NA	TRBV15	TRBJ2-2
CASSRQEGSSEQYF	TGTGCTAGCAGCCGACAGGAAGGGTCATCCGAGCAGTACTTC	NA	NA	TRBV7-7	TRBJ2-7
CASSLGWRPLSSYNEQFF	TGTGCCAGCAGCTTAGGATGGAGACCCCTTAGCTCCTACAATGAGCAGTTCTTC	NA	NA	TRBV7-2	TRBJ2-1
CASSEGTGTGELFF	TGTGCCAGCAGTGAAGGCACAGGCACCGGGGAGCTGTTTTTT	NA	NA	TRBV6-1	TRBJ2-2
CASERGGRGGTEAFF	TGTGCCAGCGAAAGAGGTGGAAGAGGGGGCACTGAAGCTTTCTTT	NA	once	TRBV6-5	TRBJ1-1
CAIAAGRGLADTQYF	TGTGCCATCGCGGCTGGCAGGGGGCTGGCAGATACGCAGTATTTT	TRBD1	few	TRBV27	TRBJ2-3
CASSYSTTGYTF	TGTGCCAGCAGTTACTCTACAACCGGCTACACCTTC	NA	NA	TRBV6-5	TRBJ1-2
CASSPQLGAGDLTGELFF	TGTGCCAGCAGCCCGCAGTTAGGCGCGGGGGACTTAACCGGGGAGCTGTTTTTT	TRBD2	few	TRBV4-2	TRBJ2-2
CASSPDEGAGNTIYF	TGTGCCAGCAGCCCGGACGAGGGGGCTGGAAACACCATATATTTT	NA	NA	TRBV7-6	TRBJ1-3
CASSLAQNNSPLHF	TGTGCCAGCAGCTTGGCGCAGAATAATTCACCCCTCCACTTT	NA	once	TRBV5-6	TRBJ1-6
CATRDRASSYEQYF	TGTGCCACGCGGGACAGGGCCAGCTCCTACGAGCAGTACTTC	TRBD1	NA	TRBV6-5	TRBJ2-7
CASSLASGELFF	TGTGCCAGCAGCTTGGCGTCCGGGGAGCTGTTTTTT	NA	NA	TRBV5-6	TRBJ2-2
CASSLTALNTEAFF	TGTGCCAGCAGCTTAACAGCCTTGAACACTGAAGCTTTCTTT	NA	NA	TRBV7-2	TRBJ1-1
CASSPGTGNTGELFF	TGTGCCAGCAGCCCAGGGACTGGAAACACCGGGGAGCTGTTTTTT	NA	NA	TRBV9	TRBJ2-2
CASGWTGQNTEAFF	TGTGCCAGTGGGTGGACAGGGCAGAACACTGAAGCTTTCTTT	TRBD1	NA	TRBV19	TRBJ1-1
CASSDTRQGAYTGELFF	TGTGCCAGCAGCGATACCCGACAGGGCGCGTACACCGGGGAGCTGTTTTTT	TRBD1	NA	TRBV7-9	TRBJ2-2
CASSLTGTAGEQYF	TGTGCCAGCAGCTTAACCGGGACTGCGGGGGAGCAGTACTTC	NA	NA	TRBV7-3	TRBJ2-7
CASSYSPGTDTQYF	TGTGCCAGCAGTTACTCCCCAGGCACAGATACGCAGTATTTT	NA	NA	TRBV6-6	TRBJ2-3
CASRRDTLTDEQYF	TGTGCCAGCAGAAGGGACACCCTGACAGACGAGCAGTACTTC	NA	NA	TRBV6-5	TRBJ2-7
CASSHRGDTQYF	TGTGCCAGCAGCCATAGGGGGGATACGCAGTATTTT	NA	NA	TRBV3-1/TRBV3-2	TRBJ2-3
CASSQGGAGEKLFF	TGCGCCAGCAGCCAAGGGGGAGCAGGCGAAAAACTGTTTTTT	NA	NA	TRBV4-3	TRBJ1-4
CASSGTGGGRTDTQYF	TGTGCCAGCAGCGGCACAGGGGGCGGACGCACAGATACGCAGTATTTT	TRBD1	NA	TRBV7-6	TRBJ2-3
CASSTDSGANVLTF	TGTGCCAGCAGCACAGACTCTGGGGCCAACGTCCTGACTTTC	NA	NA	TRBV13	TRBJ2-6
CASSEAGYSYNSPLHF	TGTGCCAGCAGCGAAGCAGGCTACTCCTATAATTCACCCCTCCACTTT	NA	NA	TRBV9	TRBJ1-6
CASSESSGGRDEQFF	TGCGCCAGCAGTGAGTCGAGCGGGGGGAGGGATGAGCAGTTCTTC	TRBD2	NA	TRBV10-1	TRBJ2-1
CATSREGTPNTGELFF	TGTGCCACCAGCAGAGAAGGGACACCTAACACCGGGGAGCTGTTTTTT	NA	NA	TRBV15	TRBJ2-2
CASSQDRRGWETQYF	TGTGCCAGCAGCCAAGATCGGCGGGGGTGGGAGACCCAGTACTTC	TRBD2	NA	TRBV4-2	TRBJ2-5
CASRQTVRENTEAFF	TGTGCCAGCAGGCAGACAGTTCGCGAGAACACTGAAGCTTTCTTT	NA	NA	TRBV6-1	TRBJ1-1
CASSLEGPFSGNTIYF	TGCGCCAGCAGCTTGGAGGGGCCGTTCTCTGGAAACACCATATATTTT	NA	NA	TRBV5-1	TRBJ1-3
CASSIGFANMNTEAFF	TGTGCCAGTAGTATCGGTTTTGCGAATATGAACACTGAAGCTTTCTTT	NA	NA	TRBV19	TRBJ1-1
CASSFNGGDPWDTQYF	TGTGCCAGCAGTTTCAACGGGGGGGATCCCTGGGATACGCAGTATTTT	TRBD2	once	TRBV28	TRBJ2-3
CASSYSGQMYNEQFF	TGTGCCAGCAGTTACTCGGGACAGATGTACAATGAGCAGTTCTTC	TRBD1	NA	TRBV6-2/TRBV6-3	TRBJ2-1
CARGTGESAYNSPLHF	TGTGCCAGAGGGACAGGGGAGAGTGCCTATAATTCACCCCTCCACTTT	TRBD1	NA	TRBV2	TRBJ1-6
CASSLSGDYTF	TGTGCCAGCAGTTTATCGGGGGACTACACCTTC	NA	few	TRBV28	TRBJ1-2
CAWSVARGGQPQHF	TGTGCCTGGAGTGTAGCCAGGGGCGGCCAGCCCCAGCATTTT	NA	NA	TRBV30	TRBJ1-5
CASHWAGGGGDEQFF	TGTGCCAGCCATTGGGCGGGGGGGGGTGGCGATGAGCAGTTCTTC	TRBD2	NA	TRBV7-2	TRBJ2-1
CASSLGLANTQYF	TGTGCCAGCAGCTTAGGACTAGCCAACACCCAGTACTTC	TRBD2	NA	TRBV11-2	TRBJ2-5
CASSGGQGIYNEQFF	TGTGCCAGCAGTGGGGGACAGGGAATCTACAATGAGCAGTTCTTC	TRBD1	NA	TRBV2	TRBJ2-1
CASSLEGGKNYEQYF	TGCGCCAGCAGCTTGGAAGGGGGCAAAAATTACGAGCAGTACTTC	TRBD1	NA	TRBV5-1	TRBJ2-7
CASSLWQGAGSPLHF	TGTGCCAGCAGCTTGTGGCAGGGGGCAGGATCACCCCTCCACTTT	TRBD1	NA	TRBV5-5	TRBJ1-6
CASSLSGQREKLFF	TGTGCCAGCAGTTTATCGGGGCAGAGGGAAAAACTGTTTTTT	NA	NA	TRBV27	TRBJ1-4
CASSPNPGTEAFF	TGTGCCAGTAGTCCCAACCCGGGCACTGAAGCTTTCTTT	NA	NA	TRBV19	TRBJ1-1
CASSDHRGSTDTQYF	TGTGCCAGCAGTGACCACAGGGGCTCCACAGATACGCAGTATTTT	TRBD1	NA	TRBV2	TRBJ2-3
CASSEAGAEDTQYF	TGTGCCAGCAGTGAGGCAGGGGCAGAAGATACGCAGTATTTT	NA	NA	TRBV6-4	TRBJ2-3
CASLPGGNNYGYTF	TGTGCCAGCCTCCCTGGGGGGAACAACTATGGCTACACCTTC	NA	NA	TRBV2	TRBJ1-2
CASSPLKRGAIF	TGTGCCAGCAGCCCTTTAAAGCGCGGAGCGATCTTC	NA	few	TRBV3-1/TRBV3-2	TRBJ2-1
CASSLGASGTQRALNTGELFF	TGCGCCAGCAGCTTGGGAGCAAGCGGGACCCAACGGGCTCTGAACACCGGGGAGCTGTTTTTT	TRBD2	NA	TRBV5-1	TRBJ2-2
CASKTVRRAFF	TGTGCCAGCAAAACCGTACGGAGAGCTTTCTTT	NA	NA	TRBV7-9	TRBJ1-1
CASSTTGLGNGYTF	TGCGCCAGCAGCACCACAGGGTTGGGGAATGGCTACACCTTC	NA	few	TRBV5-1	TRBJ1-2
CASSARTSGDNEQFF	TGCGCCAGCAGCGCAAGGACTAGCGGGGACAATGAGCAGTTCTTC	TRBD2	few	TRBV10-1	TRBJ2-1
CASSYSGGAGELFF	TGTGCCAGCAGTTACTCGGGGGGGGCCGGGGAGCTGTTTTTT	TRBD2	once	TRBV6-6	TRBJ2-2
CASGLPPNDLRGEQFF	TGTGCTAGTGGTTTGCCTCCGAATGACCTCCGGGGTGAGCAGTTCTTC	NA	NA	TRBV12-5	TRBJ2-1
CASSVDGLRGEQYF	TGTGCCAGCAGCGTAGACGGACTTCGCGGCGAGCAGTACTTC	NA	NA	TRBV9	TRBJ2-7